The TCR beta chain under discussion was sequenced for a study of shared clonotypes between healthy human individuals. Turning to the study itself: Every donor yielded three CD4 naive, three CD4 memory, two CD8 naive and one CD8 memory plate.

Study-wide results and caveats: Among donors, the sharing of clonotypes was expected to be influenced by sequencing depth.

The data were produced by immunoSEQ multiplex PCR, yet TCRdb's version contains in-frame clones alone and is incomplete. This table holds 2 million to 2.5 million clones, just under 95% found once. Cells designated naive CD8 were CD45RO-negative and were positively selected for CCR7, with terminally differentiated effector memory CD45RA+ cells excluded. Healthy adults negative for HIV, lacking recent acute infections or vaccinations, served as donors. Adult Caucasians living in Nashville, Tennessee made up all of the donors. Germline V lookup: CDR1 LGHNA, CDR2 YSLEER. This CDR3 has 15 residues. V lost 2 bases and J lost 5, with 10 bases in between. This clone appeared a single time. The antigen remains undetermined.

Input material: naive CD8+ T cells sorted from blood. The origin of this receptor is a man aged 18 to 30 in good health. The V call is TRBV4-3, the J call TRBJ1-6; no definite D call. The CDR3 sequence is CASSQWKTNNSPLHF. The CDR3, as DNA: TGCGCCAGCAGCCAATGGAAAACCAATAATTCACCCCTCCACTTT.